The 30 T cell receptor beta chains reported below all come from one sample, sequenced in a study of identical twins. Via MiXCR, TCRdb re-called the 5' RACE reads, giving one row per CDR3 protein. The sample consists of approximately 500,000 distinct CDR3 sequences, approximately 14% of them appearing once. These data were also filed under a second study, of yellow fever vaccine responses in identical twins.

The sample was CD4+ T cells sorted from blood. Receptors originate from a woman under 30 in good health.

This clonotype was seen at least ten times. The rearrangement links TRBV18 to TRBJ2-3; no clear D. Germline V lookup: CDR1 KGHSH, CDR2 LQKENI. This CDR3 spans 11 amino acids. Trimming removed 3 bases from V and 6 bases from J, with 4 bases in between. The CDR3 here is CASSPGDTQYF. The DNA of the CDR3 is TGTGCCAGCTCACCGGGGGATACGCAGTATTTT.

The table lists this clonotype with a few counts. This CDR3 is CASSLANGGPDTQYF. The CDR3 region has the DNA TGCGCCAGCAGCTTGGCCAACGGAGGGCCAGATACGCAGTATTTT. The chain joins TRBV5-1 to TRBJ2-3; D perhaps matches TRBD2 (6 bases). Trimming left V 0 bases short and J 4 bases short, with 12 bases between. The CDR3 runs 15 residues. The germline V gene has CDR1 SGHRS and CDR2 YFSETQ.

At least ten counts were recorded for this clonotype. This chain joins TRBV12-3 or TRBV12-4 and TRBJ2-7, with 11 bases identical to TRBD2. J lost 4 bases, V lost 5 bases, and 10 bases had no gene match. CDR3 length: 16 amino acids. CDR3 amino acids: CASSLHSGRDYYEQYF. The CDR3 DNA follows: TGTGCCAGCAGTCTCCATAGCGGGAGGGACTATTACGAGCAGTACTTC.

This clonotype turned up a few times. The V call is TRBV5-1, the J call TRBJ2-3, with D possibly being TRBD1 (5 bases). This CDR3 comprises 14 residues. The V gene lost 0 bases and the J gene lost 6 bases, with 11 bases spanning the gap. Germline CDR1 SGHRS, CDR2 YFSETQ. The CDR3 coding sequence is TGCGCCAGCAGCTTGGCAGGGCTGGGGGATACGCAGTATTTT. Amino acid sequence: CASSLAGLGDTQYF.

This clonotype was picked up a small number of times. CDR3 protein: CASYLGAEQFF. CDR3 in DNA: TGTGCCAGCTACCTAGGGGCCGAGCAGTTCTTC. The chain has TRBV2 and TRBJ2-1; D is possibly TRBD1 (5 bases). In germline, CDR1 is SNHLY, CDR2 FYNNEI. This CDR3 region has 11 residues. Trimming pared 8 bases from V and 10 bases from J, leaving 12 bases between.

This clonotype was detected only a few times. The chain is built from TRBV5-6 and TRBJ2-5; 8 bases match TRBD1. Per the germline V gene, CDR1 is SGHDT and CDR2 is YYEEEE. CDR3 length: 16 residues. V shed 3 bases and J 5 bases; nucleotides not matched to a gene: 12. This chain's CDR3 is CASSSPTGAMRETQYF. For the CDR3, the DNA is TGTGCCAGCAGCTCTCCGACAGGGGCAATGCGGGAGACCCAGTACTTC.

This clonotype was found many times. The chain carries TRBV18 and TRBJ2-5, with a tentative D call TRBD1 (6 bases). Trimming removed 8 bases at V and 5 bases at J, with 12 bases between. The germline CDR1 and CDR2 sequences are KGHSH and LQKENI. This CDR3 region has 12 residues. CDR3 DNA sequence: TGTGCCAGCAGCCCAGGGGAGGAGACCCAGTACTTC. Amino acid sequence: CASSPGEETQYF.

The chain uses TRBV20-1 and TRBJ2-1, with 7 bases that match TRBD2. The length of the CDR3 is 14 residues. The V and J ends lost 6 bases and 3 bases, in that order; junction bases with no gene match: 8. Germline V lookup: CDR1 DFQATT, CDR2 SNEGSKA (reference sequence). CDR3 DNA sequence: TGCAGTGCCAGGACCGGGACTAACTACAATGAGCAGTTCTTC. Encoded protein: CSARTGTNYNEQFF.

The chain combines TRBV7-2 with TRBJ2-1, with D possibly TRBD2 on 7 matching bases. Trimming left V 1 base short and J 2 bases short, with 12 bases between. This CDR3 is 16 amino acids long. Germline V gene sequence: CDR1 SGHTA, CDR2 FQGNSA. The CDR3 DNA is TGTGCCAGCAGCTTAGGTCGGGGGGCCCCCTACAATGAGCAGTTCTTC. It yields the protein CASSLGRGAPYNEQFF.

There are a few counts of this clonotype. V and J are TRBV7-9 and TRBJ2-6, with a tentative D call TRBD1 (5 bases). V lost 1 base to trimming and J lost 4 bases, with 8 bases between them. The CDR3 runs to 15 residues. Germline V lookup: CDR1 SEHNR, CDR2 FQNEAQ (reference sequence). The CDR3, as DNA: TGTGCCAGCAGCTTAGGGGGCAACGGGGCCAACGTCCTGACTTTC. Translated, it gives CASSLGGNGANVLTF.

The sample holds a few counts of this clonotype. The chain joins TRBV9 to TRBJ2-5, with 8 bases fitting TRBD2. V was clipped by 0 bases and J by 1 base; unmatched bases: 2. There are 15 residues in the CDR3. In germline, CDR1 is SGDLS, CDR2 YYNGEE. The CDR3 nucleotides are TGTGCCAGCAGCGTAGGAGCGGGGGTCCAAGAGACCCAGTACTTC. This translates into CASSVGAGVQETQYF.

This clonotype has a handful of counts. V usage is TRBV12-3 or TRBV12-4 and J usage is TRBJ2-3; 12 nucleotides match TRBD2. With 6 bases clipped from V and 6 bases from J, the junction kept 4 bases outside the gene matches. CDR3 length equals 14 residues. The CDR3 region has the DNA TGTGCCAGCAGACGGACTAGCGGGACGGATACGCAGTATTTT. It is translated as CASRRTSGTDTQYF.

The rearrangement uses TRBV5-1 and TRBJ2-1; D possibly uses TRBD1 or TRBD2 (5 bases each). The germline CDR1 and CDR2 sequences are SGHRS and YFSETQ. This CDR3 has 14 residues. The V gene lost 3 bases and the J gene lost 4 bases, with 11 bases spanning the gap. The DNA for the CDR3 is TGCGCCAGCAGCTCTGGGACCCAATACAATGAGCAGTTCTTC. It specifies CASSSGTQYNEQFF.

The chain has TRBV19 and TRBJ2-2; D is unclear. Deletions cut 7 bases from V and 4 bases from J, with 10 bases between. The CDR3 is 13 amino acids. CDR1 and CDR2 from the germline V gene are LNHDA and SQIVND (reference sequence). In DNA, the CDR3 is TGTGCCAGTAACAGTGTTGGCACCGGGGAGCTGTTTTTT. As protein: CASNSVGTGELFF. The full variable domain, completed using reference TRBV19 and TRBJ2-2, is DGGITQSPKYLFRKEGQNVTLSCEQNLNHDAMYWYRQDPGQGLRLIYYSQIVNDFQKGDIAEGYSVSREKKESFPLTVTSAQKNPTAFYLCASNSVGTGELFFGEGSRLTVL.

This rearrangement joins TRBV5-1 to TRBJ2-7; D gene unclear. This CDR3 comprises 14 residues. V was clipped by 1 base and J by 4 bases, with 12 bases between them. Germline assignment: CDR1 SGHRS and CDR2 YFSETQ. The CDR3 sequence: CASSLSQYIYEQYF. The CDR3 DNA sequence: TGCGCCAGCAGCTTGAGCCAGTATATTTACGAGCAGTACTTC.

This clonotype was picked up a small number of times. The J gene is TRBJ2-7, the V gene TRBV6-2 or TRBV6-3; 12 bases fit TRBD2. From germline, CDR1 is MNHEY and CDR2 SVGEGT. V was pared by 2 bases and J by 1 base, with 6 bases of the junction left unmatched. CDR3 length: 17 amino acids. The CDR3 here is CASSYPRLAGDSYEQYF. CDR3 coding DNA: TGTGCCAGCAGTTACCCAAGACTAGCGGGAGATTCCTACGAGCAGTACTTC.

This clonotype was seen more than once but under ten times. CDR3 sequence (DNA): TGTGCCACCAGCAGAGAAACTAGCGGGGAGGAGACCCAGTACTTC. Its protein product is CATSRETSGEETQYF. This rearrangement joins TRBV15 to TRBJ2-5; 10 nucleotides align to TRBD2. The trim removed 0 bases at V and 5 bases at J, leaving 3 bases unmatched. The CDR3 consists of 15 residues. Per the germline V gene, CDR1 is LNHNV and CDR2 is YYDKDF (reference sequence).

In this sample, this clonotype turned up a few times. V is TRBV20-1 and J is TRBJ1-6, with D hard to call. Trimming pared 5 bases from V and 9 bases from J, leaving 14 bases between. Germline CDR1 reads DFQATT; CDR2 reads SNEGSKA (reference sequence). The CDR3 is made up of 13 amino acids. CDR3 nucleotide sequence: TGCAGTGCTCAGCGGGAGGCGAGTTCACCCCTCCACTTT. Translated: CSAQREASSPLHF.

The chain has TRBV11-2 and TRBJ2-1, with 7 bases matching TRBD2. The CDR3 sequence is 16 residues long. Germline V gene lookup returns CDR1 SGHAT and CDR2 FQNNGV. With V trimmed by 4 bases and J by 4 bases, 10 bases remained unmatched. The CDR3 is CASSSGFAGAYNEQFF. CDR3 DNA: TGTGCCAGCAGCTCGGGCTTCGCGGGAGCGTACAATGAGCAGTTCTTC. The variable domain in full, completed from reference TRBV11-2 and TRBJ2-1, reads EAGVAQSPRYKIIEKRQSVAFWCNPISGHATLYWYQQILGQGPKLLIQFQNNGVVDDSQLPKDRFSAERLKGVDSTLKIQPAKLEDSAVYLCASSSGFAGAYNEQFFGPGTRLTVL.

J is TRBJ2-2 and V is TRBV5-1, with no clear D. Germline V gene sequence: CDR1 SGHRS, CDR2 YFSETQ. Trimming cost V 3 bases and J 4 bases, with 22 bases left between them. The CDR3 length is 18 residues. The CDR3 DNA reads as TGCGCCAGCAGCTGGTCACAGTTCCAGAATTCGCCCACCGGGGAGCTGTTTTTT. Translating it yields CASSWSQFQNSPTGELFF. Based on the CDR3 plus reference TRBV5-1 and TRBJ2-2, the full variable domain is KAGVTQTPRYLIKTRGQQVTLSCSPISGHRSVSWYQQTPGQGLQFLFEYFSETQRNKGNFPGRFSGRQFSNSRSEMNVSTLELGDSALYLCASSWSQFQNSPTGELFFGEGSRLTVL.

At least ten counts were recorded for this clonotype. V usage is TRBV12-3 or TRBV12-4 and J usage is TRBJ2-2; TRBD2 agrees at 7 bases. Trimming took 7 bases from V and 5 from J; bases not matched to a gene: 7. The CDR3 covers 14 residues. This CDR3 reads CASTWTSLTGELFF. CDR3 in DNA: TGTGCCAGCACCTGGACTAGTCTTACCGGGGAGCTGTTTTTT.

The chain couples TRBV14 to TRBJ2-1; D call uncertain. V was trimmed by 1 base and J by 8 bases, leaving 9 bases between them. CDR1 SGHDN and CDR2 FVKESK come from the germline V gene. The CDR3 loop spans 13 amino acids. The CDR3 coding sequence is TGTGCCAGCAGCCAAGGAAGCTTCTATGAGCAGTTCTTC. It specifies CASSQGSFYEQFF.

This clonotype has just a few counts. V and J are TRBV12-3 or TRBV12-4 and TRBJ2-7, with 12 bases matching TRBD1. Unmatched junction bases numbered 11, after V lost 6 bases and J lost 5 bases. This CDR3 is 16 amino acids long. Written as DNA, the CDR3 is TGTGCCAGCAGACCGGGACAGGGGGCAATTGGAAACGAGCAGTACGTC. This codes for CASRPGQGAIGNEQYV.

This clonotype was observed at least ten times. The chain is built from TRBV5-6 and TRBJ1-1; perhaps TRBD1 as D (5 bases). This CDR3 contains 17 residues. The V gene's germline CDR1 is SGHDT and CDR2 YYEEEE. The ends were cut back, 4 bases at V and 7 bases at J, with 26 bases in the middle. CDR3 sequence: CASSQDGVAGRSIEAFF. CDR3 DNA sequence: TGTGCCAGCAGCCAGGATGGGGTGGCAGGGCGGAGTATTGAAGCTTTCTTT.

V is TRBV28 and J is TRBJ1-5, with a weak D call TRBD1 (5 bases). The CDR3 loop spans 14 amino acids. Germline V gene data show CDR1 as MDHEN and CDR2 as SYDVKM. V dropped 5 bases and J dropped 7 bases, with 15 bases sitting between them. Written as DNA, the CDR3 is TGTGCCAGCAGTGTCTTAAGGGGTTGGCAGCCCCAGCATTTT. It encodes CASSVLRGWQPQHF.

The rearrangement links TRBV6-4 to TRBJ2-3; D uncertain. The V gene's germline CDR1 is MRHNA and CDR2 SNTAGT. Trimming cost V 0 bases and J 2 bases, with 9 bases left between them. This CDR3 contains 15 residues. CDR3 protein: CASSDSGRVTDTQYF. The CDR3 DNA sequence: TGTGCCAGCAGTGACTCAGGCAGAGTCACAGATACGCAGTATTTT.

The rearrangement uses TRBV12-3 or TRBV12-4 and TRBJ2-2; 10 nucleotides align to TRBD1. With 6 bases clipped from V and 6 bases from J, the junction kept 7 bases outside the gene matches. This CDR3 spans 15 amino acids. The CDR3 sequence: CASSSTGGLSGELFF. The CDR3 coding sequence is TGTGCCAGCAGCTCGACAGGGGGCCTATCCGGGGAGCTGTTTTTT.

The CDR3 sequence is CASSPNTGGRSYGYTF. CDR3 bases: TGTGCCAGCAGTCCCAATACAGGGGGCAGGAGCTATGGCTACACCTTC. This sequence joins TRBV12-3 or TRBV12-4 and TRBJ1-2; 9 nucleotides line up with TRBD1. V gave up 5 bases and J gave up 4 bases; unmatched junction bases: 11. This CDR3 has 16 amino acids.

The CDR3 loop is CASGLVIGRIQETQYF. The CDR3 nucleotides read TGTGCTAGTGGTTTGGTAATCGGGCGGATACAAGAGACCCAGTACTTC. V is TRBV12-5 and J is TRBJ2-5; D unclear. The CDR3 is made up of 16 amino acids. CDR1 is LGHNT, CDR2 FRNRAP, per germline. V shed 0 bases and J shed 2 bases, with 13 bases lying between them.

This clonotype was observed a handful of times. The CDR3 loop is CASSSDAALVGTGELFF. CDR3 DNA sequence: TGTGCCAGCAGTTCTGATGCGGCCCTTGTTGGTACCGGGGAGCTGTTTTTT. The rearrangement links TRBV27 to TRBJ2-2, with D uncertain. The germline V gene has CDR1 MNHEY and CDR2 SMNVEV (reference sequence). Trimming left V 4 bases short and J 5 bases short, with 20 bases between. The CDR3 is 17 amino acids.